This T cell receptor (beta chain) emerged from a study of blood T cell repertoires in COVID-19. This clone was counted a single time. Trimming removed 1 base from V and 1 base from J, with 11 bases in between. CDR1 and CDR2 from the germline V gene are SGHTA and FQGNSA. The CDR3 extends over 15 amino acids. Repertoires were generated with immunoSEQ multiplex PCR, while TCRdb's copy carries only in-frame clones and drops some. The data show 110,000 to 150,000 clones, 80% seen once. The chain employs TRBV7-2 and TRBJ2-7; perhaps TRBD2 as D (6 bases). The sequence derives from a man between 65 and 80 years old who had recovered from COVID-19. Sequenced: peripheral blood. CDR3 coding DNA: TGTGCCAGCAGCTTAGAGGGCGGGGTTTCCTACGAGCAGTACTTC. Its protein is CASSLEGGVSYEQYF.